The 25 T cell receptor beta chains presented below share a single source sample, sequenced in a study of OX40 agonist ivuxolimab in advanced cancers. TCRdb's copy holds only in-frame clones and misses some; the assay was immunoSEQ multiplex PCR. Of about 71,000 clones in the sample, 91% were seen once. The sample here was CD4+ or CD8+ T cells sorted from blood, taken in a trial of the OX40 agonist ivuxolimab. These receptors were obtained from an adult with an advanced solid tumor such as melanoma, head and neck, liver or kidney cancer.

This chain connects TRBV5-6 to TRBJ2-7, with D tentatively TRBD1 (5 bases). CDR1 is SGHDT and CDR2 is YYEEEE in the germline V gene. The V end was cut by 4 bases, the J end by 1 base, with 18 bases between. This CDR3 has 16 residues. CDR3 coding DNA: TGTGCCAGCAGCCCTGTAGGGCAGGGAAGTTCCTACGAGCAGTACTTC. Protein product: CASSPVGQGSSYEQYF.

The chain is built from TRBV7-9 and TRBJ1-3; 7 bases agree with TRBD1. The CDR3 extends over 14 amino acids. J lost 0 bases, V lost 4 bases, and 0 bases had no gene match. Per germline, CDR1 SEHNR and CDR2 FQNEAQ (reference sequence). CDR3 protein: CASSWDSSGNTIYF. The CDR3 bases are TGTGCCAGCAGCTGGGACAGCTCTGGAAACACCATATATTTT.

This rearrangement joins TRBV28 to TRBJ1-6; the D gene is possibly TRBD1 (6 bases). V shed 4 bases and J shed 5 bases, with 15 bases lying between them. CDR3 length: 16 amino acids. CDR1 and CDR2 (germline): MDHEN, SYDVKM. The CDR3 coding sequence is TGTGCCAGCAGTTCCCTTGACAGGCAAGATAATTCACCCCTCCACTTT. This translates into CASSSLDRQDNSPLHF.

V gene TRBV7-9 combines with J gene TRBJ2-7, with 8 positions matching TRBD1. This CDR3 has 15 residues. Trimming took 5 bases from V and 2 from J; bases not matched to a gene: 8. Germline V gene sequence: CDR1 SEHNR, CDR2 FQNEAQ (reference sequence). The CDR3 spells CASSPPGQEPYEQYF. The DNA for the CDR3 is TGTGCCAGCAGCCCGCCGGGACAGGAGCCCTACGAGCAGTACTTC.

This rearrangement joins TRBV27 to TRBJ2-5; D is perhaps TRBD1 (6 bases). In germline, CDR1 is MNHEY, CDR2 SMNVEV (reference sequence). The CDR3 runs 17 residues. The ends were cut back, 1 base at V and 0 bases at J, with 15 bases in the middle. The CDR3 protein is CASSLYVGAVNQETQYF. CDR3 coding DNA: TGTGCCAGCAGTTTATATGTGGGGGCGGTAAACCAAGAGACCCAGTACTTC.

J is TRBJ1-5 and V is TRBV16; D unresolved. The CDR3 contains 15 residues. V lost 4 bases, J lost 2 bases, and 12 bases lay in between. Germline V gene lookup returns CDR1 KGHSY and CDR2 FQNENV. CDR3 residues: CASSPTQWGNQPQHF. In DNA form, the CDR3 reads TGTGCCAGCAGCCCTACGCAGTGGGGCAATCAGCCCCAGCATTTT.

A single count supports this clone. The rearrangement uses TRBV27 and TRBJ2-5; no firm D call. Germline CDR1 reads MNHEY; CDR2 reads SMNVEV (reference sequence). V lost 2 bases and J lost 0, with 10 bases in between. The CDR3 runs to 15 residues. CDR3 sequence (DNA): TGTGCCAGCAGTTTAGGCGTTGAGTACCAAGAGACCCAGTACTTC. Amino acid sequence: CASSLGVEYQETQYF.

The rearrangement links TRBV6-6 to TRBJ2-1; 7 bases fit TRBD1. The CDR3 consists of 13 residues. Trimming at V came to 5 bases and at J to 9 bases, leaving 7 bases not matched to a gene. CDR1 is MNHNY, CDR2 SVGAGI, per germline (reference sequence). Here the CDR3 reads CASSPDRASEQFF. CDR3 nucleotides: TGTGCCAGCAGTCCTGACAGGGCGAGTGAGCAGTTCTTC.

The V gene is TRBV7-9, the J gene TRBJ2-7; TRBD2 aligns across 9 bases. Germline V gene lookup returns CDR1 SEHNR and CDR2 FQNEAQ (reference sequence). V dropped 7 bases and J dropped 4; count of bases not matched to a gene: 5. The CDR3 totals 13 residues. For the CDR3, the DNA is TGTGCCAGCAAGGGACTAGCCGAATACGAGCAGTACTTC. Translating it yields CASKGLAEYEQYF.

The sample holds one count of this clone. This chain joins TRBV19 and TRBJ1-1; D may be TRBD1 (5 bases). V was shortened by 9 bases and J by 5 bases, with 16 bases between the two germline ends. The CDR3 runs to 13 residues. Germline CDR1 is LNHDA and CDR2 is SQIVND (reference sequence). This chain's CDR3 is CASQMHEGTEAFF. DNA for the CDR3: TGTGCCAGCCAGATGCACGAGGGGACTGAAGCTTTCTTT.

V is TRBV5-8 and J is TRBJ2-7; 8 nucleotides line up with TRBD1. The V and J ends lost 0 bases and 4 bases, in that order; junction bases with no gene match: 9. This CDR3 has 16 amino acids. From germline, CDR1 is SGHTS and CDR2 YDEGEE. The CDR3 nucleotides are TGTGCCAGCAGCTTGGGAAATCAGGACAGGGAGTACGAGCAGTACTTC. Its translation: CASSLGNQDREYEQYF.

The chain combines TRBV9 with TRBJ2-1; D is uncertain. The CDR3 spans 12 residues. The V end was cut by 4 bases, the J end by 0 bases, with 2 bases between. The germline gives CDR1 SGDLS, CDR2 YYNGEE. The CDR3 is CASSPSYNEQFF. CDR3 DNA sequence: TGTGCCAGCAGCCCCTCCTACAATGAGCAGTTCTTC.

The CDR3 is CASSLTWGDYEQYF. As DNA, the CDR3 is TGTGCCAGCAGCTTGACCTGGGGGGACTACGAGCAGTACTTC. This chain uses TRBV5-6 with TRBJ2-7; D might be TRBD2 (6 bases). CDR1 and CDR2 (germline): SGHDT, YYEEEE. The germline V and J ends were trimmed by 1 base and 3 bases, with 11 bases remaining between them. CDR3 length equals 14 residues.

This chain links TRBV4-3 with TRBJ2-1, with D possibly matching TRBD1 (6 bases). V shed 2 bases and J shed 8 bases, with 13 bases lying between them. Germline CDR1 and CDR2: LGHNA and YSLEER. The CDR3 loop spans 14 amino acids. The CDR3 coding sequence is TGCGCCAGCAGCCAACCACAGGGTTCCGATGAGCAGTTCTTC. Its protein product is CASSQPQGSDEQFF.

As DNA, the CDR3 is TGTGCCAGAAGCTTGGCGGCAGCTTATACAACTAATGAAAAACTGTTTTTT. Its protein product is CARSLAAAYTTNEKLFF. The chain carries TRBV5-3 and TRBJ1-4; D call uncertain. TRBV5-3 is an ORF, with its function uncertain. V was shortened by 0 bases and J by 0 bases, with 12 bases between the two germline ends. This CDR3 is 17 amino acids long.

The chain links TRBV9 to TRBJ2-1, with D unresolved. Germline V gives CDR1 SGDLS, CDR2 YYNGEE. There are 14 residues in the CDR3. Trimming left V 0 bases short and J 6 bases short, with 10 bases between. The CDR3 DNA reads as TGTGCCAGCAGCGTAGACCCTAGTCCCAATGAGCAGTTCTTC. Encoded protein: CASSVDPSPNEQFF.

This CDR3 reads CASSFPGTSSNNEQFF. The CDR3 nucleotides are TGTGCCAGCAGCTTCCCCGGGACTAGCTCGAACAATGAGCAGTTCTTC. The V gene is TRBV7-3, the J gene TRBJ2-1, with 9 bases that match TRBD2. This CDR3 is 16 amino acids long. Trimming at V came to 3 bases and at J to 5 bases, leaving 8 bases not matched to a gene. CDR1 is SGHTA and CDR2 is FQGTGA in the germline V gene. Full variable domain (missing parts from reference TRBV7-3 and TRBJ2-1): GAGVSQTPSNKVTEKGKYVELRCDPISGHTALYWYRQSLGQGPEFLIYFQGTGAADDSGLPNDRFFAVRPEGSVSTLKIQRTERGDSAVYLCASSFPGTSSNNEQFFGPGTRLTVL.

This rearrangement joins TRBV4-1 to TRBJ1-5; D is undetermined. Germline loops: CDR1 MGHRA, CDR2 YSYEKL. V lost 4 bases, J lost 1 base, and 11 bases lay in between. The CDR3 totals 15 residues. CDR3 sequence: CASSPDLNSNQPQHF. The CDR3 nucleotides are TGCGCCAGCAGCCCTGACCTGAACAGCAATCAGCCCCAGCATTTT.

This rearrangement joins TRBV14 to TRBJ2-1; no definite D call. The CDR3 sequence is 13 residues long. CDR1 is SGHDN, CDR2 FVKESK, per germline. Trimming pared 0 bases from V and 15 bases from J, leaving 15 bases between. The CDR3 DNA is TGTGCCAGCAGCCAAGATATCCGGCTAACCCTGTTCTTC. Translated, it gives CASSQDIRLTLFF.

The chain recombines TRBV2 with TRBJ1-2; D possibly corresponds to TRBD1 (5 bases). The CDR3 spans 13 residues. Looked up from germline, CDR1 is SNHLY and CDR2 is FYNNEI. Between the trimmed V and J ends, which lost 3 bases and 2 bases, there was a span of 7 bases. In DNA form, the CDR3 reads TGTGCCAGCAGTGAGCGGGGCAACTATGGCTACACCTTC. It specifies CASSERGNYGYTF.

This chain uses TRBV27 with TRBJ1-1; tentative D call: TRBD1 (5 bases). The V gene lost 6 bases and the J gene lost 6 bases, with 14 bases spanning the gap. The CDR3 spans 13 residues. Per germline, CDR1 MNHEY and CDR2 SMNVEV (reference sequence). The CDR3 is CASRPGGAPEAFF. The CDR3 DNA is TGTGCCAGCAGACCTGGCGGGGCGCCTGAAGCTTTCTTT.

The chain carries TRBV11-3 and TRBJ1-3, with D maybe TRBD1 (5 bases). V was cut by 0 bases and J by 4 bases, with 10 bases left in between. CDR3 length equals 15 residues. In germline, CDR1 is SGHNT, CDR2 YENEEA. The CDR3 DNA reads TGTGCCAGCAGCTTAGATGGGGGGAACGGAAACACCATATATTTT. Protein product: CASSLDGGNGNTIYF.

The rearrangement links TRBV28 to TRBJ1-5, with D uncertain. The V end lost 1 base, the J end lost 2 bases, and 6 bases lay between the germline ends. The CDR3 is 14 residues long. Looked up from germline, CDR1 is MDHEN and CDR2 is SYDVKM. CDR3 protein: CASSLLRGNQPQHF. The CDR3 bases are TGTGCCAGCAGTTTATTGAGGGGCAATCAGCCCCAGCATTTT.

Turning to this clone: This sample includes further DNA sequences coding for the same CDR3. The chain combines TRBV7-9 with TRBJ2-7, with no clear D. Germline loops: CDR1 SEHNR, CDR2 FQNEAQ (reference sequence). The CDR3 length is 13 residues. Trimming removed 5 bases at V and 0 bases at J, with 8 bases between. CDR3 nucleotide sequence: TGTGCCAGCAGCCCCAGGTCCTCCTACGAGCAGTACTTC. This translates into CASSPRSSYEQYF. The variable domain in full, completed from reference TRBV7-9 and TRBJ2-7, reads DTGVSQNPRHKITKRGQNVTFRCDPISEHNRLYWYRQTLGQGPEFLTYFQNEAQLEKSRLLSDRFSAERPKGSFSTLEIQRTEQGDSAMYLCASSPRSSYEQYFGPGTRLTVT.

Only one count was recorded for this clone. The chain recombines TRBV7-6 with TRBJ2-7, with 12 bases identical to TRBD1. CDR1 SGHVS and CDR2 FNYEAQ come from the germline V gene. V lost 5 bases and J lost 9; bases outside the gene matches: 8. The length of the CDR3 is 14 residues. The DNA for the CDR3 is TGTGCCAGCAGCCCGGGACAGGGGGCCCCCATGCAGTACTTC. This sequence encodes CASSPGQGAPMQYF.